This TCR beta chain was sequenced in a study of T cells after yellow fever vaccination. General study points: A secondary response was less intense yet reached its peak sooner, at day 5 versus 15. Booster samples showed a return of most primary-vaccination clones (about 96% CD4, around 85% CD8).

This clonotype was found many times. Antigen: not known. At one of its ends the junction is not consistent with the germline gene, which may arise from a read error. Researchers made TCR cDNA using 5'RACE template switching, and this step added a universal primer site and UMIs. A single record per CDR3 protein comes from TCRdb applying MiXCR to the 5' RACE reads. The data contain about 110,000 distinct CDR3 sequences, 8.4% of them singletons. Germline loops: CDR1 SGHAT, CDR2 FQNNGV. The CDR3 extends over 14 amino acids. The chain couples TRBV11-2 to TRBJ2-1; 8 bases fit TRBD2. The sequencing used CD8+ T cells sorted from PBMCs, collected 45 days after the yellow fever booster vaccination. This TCR derives from a man under 40 who received the YFV17D yellow fever vaccine. The CDR3 coding sequence is TGCGCCAGCAGCTTAGCGGGAAGTTACAATGAGCAGTTCTTC. Protein: CASSLAGSYNEQFF. The full variable domain, in which reference TRBV11-2 and TRBJ2-1 provide the parts outside the CDR3, is EAGVAQSPRYKIIEKRQSVAFWCNPISGHATLYWYQQILGQGPKLLIQFQNNGVVDDSQLPKDRFSAERLKGVDSTLKIQPAKLEDSAVYLCASSLAGSYNEQFFGPGTRLTVL.